This entry concerns a single T cell receptor beta chain. The antigen remains undetermined. This CDR3 comprises 13 residues. The germline V gene has CDR1 SGHTA and CDR2 FQGTGA. The V and J ends lost 1 base and 6 bases, in that order; junction bases with no gene match: 3. This entry comes from a study of yellow fever vaccine responses in identical twins. General study results and limits: After vaccination, twins' T cell response reportedly seemed partly convergent, partly personalized.

TCRdb passed the RT-PCR reads through MiXCR, listing each CDR3 protein once. The sample consists of some 4,000 distinct CDR3 sequences, approximately 87% of them appearing once. The specimen comprised T cells from blood (PBMCs), unsorted or a sorted subset (not recorded which), sampled before or after yellow fever vaccination (not recorded which). The V and J genes are TRBV7-3 and TRBJ2-7; 7 positions match TRBD1. The clonotype comes from a woman between 18 and 29 years old who received the yellow fever vaccine. CDR3 loop: CASSLINRGEQYF. As DNA, the CDR3 is TGTGCCAGCAGCTTAATCAACAGGGGCGAGCAGTACTTC.